The 9 T cell receptor beta chains in this list originate from one sample, sequenced in a study of T cell changes during pregnancy in multiple sclerosis. Produced via immunoSEQ multiplex PCR; TCRdb's table is partial and in-frame only. The repertoire holds about 68,000 clones, with 92% as singletons. Specimen: peripheral blood, collected in the second trimester of pregnancy. The receptors were sampled from a female donor in good health, enrolled as a control in a pregnancy study.

V is TRBV28 and J is TRBJ2-5; tentatively, D is TRBD2 (5 bases). Trimming left V 3 bases short and J 6 bases short, with 11 bases between. The germline V gene encodes CDR1 MDHEN and CDR2 SYDVKM. CDR3 length equals 13 residues. The CDR3 protein is CASSFRGLQTQYF. CDR3 bases: TGTGCCAGCAGTTTTCGGGGATTGCAGACCCAGTACTTC. Together with reference TRBV28 and TRBJ2-5, the CDR3 gives the full variable domain: DVKVTQSSRYLVKRTGEKVFLECVQDMDHENMFWYRQDPGLGLRLIYFSYDVKMKEKGDIPEGYSVSREKKERFSLILESASTNQTSMYLCASSFRGLQTQYFGPGTRLLVL.

This sequence joins TRBV10-3 and TRBJ2-2; 8 positions agree with TRBD2. V lost 6 bases to trimming and J lost 0 bases; unmatched junction nucleotides: 6. The CDR3 has 16 residues. The germline V gene encodes CDR1 ENHRY and CDR2 SYGVKD. The CDR3 sequence: CAIREAGVPNTGELFF. DNA of the CDR3: TGTGCCATCAGGGAAGCGGGAGTACCGAACACCGGGGAGCTGTTTTTT.

The chain joins TRBV11-2 to TRBJ1-1; D is ambiguous. Germline CDR1 SGHAT, CDR2 FQNNGV. V dropped 0 bases and J dropped 1 base, with 6 bases sitting between them. The CDR3 runs to 14 residues. CDR3 coding DNA: TGTGCCAGCAGCTTAGAGTACAGGAACACTGAAGCTTTCTTT. Translated, it gives CASSLEYRNTEAFF.

The genes are TRBV7-2 and TRBJ2-1; D is possibly TRBD2 (7 bases). The germline CDR1 and CDR2 sequences are SGHTA and FQGNSA. Trimming removed 4 bases from V and 9 bases from J, with 13 bases in between. CDR3 length equals 13 residues. This CDR3 reads CASSSRGGGEQFF. The CDR3 bases are TGTGCCAGCAGCTCGAGGGGAGGGGGTGAGCAGTTCTTC.

This clone was picked up a small number of times. This chain joins TRBV6-1 and TRBJ2-3; no reliable D call. Germline V CDR1 and CDR2: MNHNS, SASEGT. Between the trimmed V and J ends, which lost 8 bases and 0 bases, there was a span of 15 bases. The CDR3 sequence is 15 residues long. CDR3: CASVLDGGSTDTQYF. The CDR3 DNA sequence: TGTGCCAGCGTCCTGGATGGCGGTAGCACAGATACGCAGTATTTT.

The chain couples TRBV28 to TRBJ1-2, with 9 nucleotides matching TRBD1. From germline, CDR1 is MDHEN and CDR2 SYDVKM. Trimming cost V 7 bases and J 2 bases; bases outside gene matches: 5. The CDR3 runs to 14 residues. The CDR3 is CASTLGQGNYGYTF. Written as DNA, the CDR3 is TGTGCCAGCACCCTTGGACAGGGGAACTATGGCTACACCTTC.

This chain uses TRBV5-1 with TRBJ2-7, with 14 bases matching TRBD2. Germline values: CDR1 SGHRS, CDR2 YFSETQ. Unmatched junction bases numbered 5, after V lost 4 bases and J lost 5 bases. The CDR3 spans 15 residues. The CDR3 is CASSGLAGGAHEQYF. The CDR3 nucleotides read TGCGCCAGCAGCGGACTAGCGGGAGGTGCGCACGAGCAGTACTTC.

This clone is a singleton in its sample. As DNA, the CDR3 is TGTGCCAGCAGTCCCGGGACAGGGTCCTACGAGCAGTACTTC. This gives the protein CASSPGTGSYEQYF. The rearrangement uses TRBV28 and TRBJ2-7; 9 nucleotides line up with TRBD1. The CDR3 is 14 amino acids. CDR1 is MDHEN, CDR2 SYDVKM, per germline. With 5 bases clipped from V and 1 base from J, the junction kept 3 bases outside the gene matches. The full variable domain, in which reference TRBV28 and TRBJ2-7 provide the parts outside the CDR3, is DVKVTQSSRYLVKRTGEKVFLECVQDMDHENMFWYRQDPGLGLRLIYFSYDVKMKEKGDIPEGYSVSREKKERFSLILESASTNQTSMYLCASSPGTGSYEQYFGPGTRLTVT.

The chain joins TRBV23-1 to TRBJ1-2, with 10 bases that match TRBD1. TRBV23-1 is sorted into the ORF group, with uncertain function. Trimming at V came to 3 bases and at J to 3 bases, leaving 10 bases not matched to a gene. The CDR3 is 17 amino acids. The CDR3 loop is CASSQPPGQGKDYGYTF. CDR3 DNA sequence: TGCGCCAGCAGTCAGCCACCGGGACAGGGGAAGGACTATGGCTACACCTTC.